One and the same sample provided the 25 T cell receptor beta chains below, sequenced in a study of T cell repertoires in cytomegalovirus infection. Each CDR3 protein gets one entry after TCRdb re-called the reads with MiXCR. The profile covers about 920,000 distinct CDR3 sequences, with 31% appearing a single time and around an eighth taken by the ten largest. No antigens are known for them. The sequences come from cultured CD8+ T cells from PBMCs, collected from culture after CMV antigen stimulation. All receptors come from a human donor in good health (CMV status not recorded). Some clones in this sample may be carry-over from other donors' samples.

This clonotype came up a few times. V usage is TRBV15 and J usage is TRBJ2-7; 9 bases align to TRBD2. With 2 bases clipped from V and 7 bases from J, the junction kept 15 bases outside the gene matches. CDR1 is LNHNV, CDR2 YYDKDF, per germline (reference sequence). This CDR3 comprises 17 residues. The CDR3 loop is CATSRSLLAGFLGEQYV. For the CDR3, the DNA is TGTGCCACCAGCAGATCCCTGCTAGCGGGGTTCCTGGGGGAGCAGTACGTC.

A few counts support this clonotype. The J gene is TRBJ2-1, the V gene TRBV6-8, with D perhaps TRBD1 or TRBD2 (7 bases each). Germline CDR1 reads MNHGY; CDR2 reads SAAAGT. Trimming stripped 9 bases from V and 9 bases from J, with 18 bases between. This CDR3 region has 13 residues. The DNA for the CDR3 is TGTGCCAGTGTTCAGGGGGGGCAATGTGAGCAGTTCTTC. Protein sequence: CASVQGGQCEQFF.

The sample holds a few counts of this clonotype. This chain links TRBV7-9 with TRBJ2-5; 12 bases map to TRBD1. The CDR3 sequence is 14 residues long. V lost 8 bases to trimming and J lost 5 bases; unmatched junction nucleotides: 6. Germline V lookup: CDR1 SEHNR, CDR2 FQNEAQ (reference sequence). CDR3 sequence: CASWGQGALETQYF. The CDR3 DNA reads as TGTGCCAGCTGGGGACAGGGGGCGTTGGAGACCCAGTACTTC.

This chain connects TRBV19 to TRBJ1-1, with TRBD1 matching 9 bases. The V gene's germline CDR1 is LNHDA and CDR2 SQIVND (reference sequence). V dropped 5 bases and J dropped 0; count of bases not matched to a gene: 4. The CDR3 extends over 15 amino acids. CDR3 bases: TGTGCCAGTAGTGCCAGGACAGGGGTGAACACTGAAGCTTTCTTT. The encoded protein is CASSARTGVNTEAFF. The whole variable domain, filled in from reference TRBV19 and TRBJ1-1, reads DGGITQSPKYLFRKEGQNVTLSCEQNLNHDAMYWYRQDPGQGLRLIYYSQIVNDFQKGDIAEGYSVSREKKESFPLTVTSAQKNPTAFYLCASSARTGVNTEAFFGQGTRLTVV.

The rearrangement uses TRBV7-8 and TRBJ2-7; 7 bases fit TRBD1. The V and J ends lost 7 bases and 0 bases, in that order; junction bases with no gene match: 9. The CDR3 consists of 15 residues. CDR1 is SGHVS, CDR2 FQNEAQ, per germline. As DNA, the CDR3 is TGTGCCAGCATCAAAGAAGGGACAGACTCCTACGAGCAGTACTTC. It encodes CASIKEGTDSYEQYF. The whole variable domain, remainder taken from reference TRBV7-8 and TRBJ2-7, is GAGVSQSPRYKVAKRGQDVALRCDPISGHVSLFWYQQALGQGPEFLTYFQNEAQLDKSGLPSDRFFAERPEGSVSTLKIQRTQQEDSAVYLCASIKEGTDSYEQYFGPGTRLTVT.

V gene TRBV6-2 or TRBV6-3 combines with J gene TRBJ1-1, with D unresolved. Between the trimmed V and J ends, which lost 7 bases and 1 base, there was a span of 10 bases. The CDR3 sequence is 13 residues long. In germline, CDR1 is MNHEY, CDR2 SVGEGT. The CDR3 nucleotides are TGTGCCAGCACCCGTAAACGGAACACTGAAGCTTTCTTT. This sequence encodes CASTRKRNTEAFF.

There are a few counts of this clonotype. V usage is TRBV10-3 and J usage is TRBJ2-3, with D possibly being TRBD1 or TRBD2 (5 bases each). In germline, CDR1 is ENHRY, CDR2 SYGVKD. V shed 10 bases and J shed 0 bases, with 11 bases lying between them. The CDR3 runs 13 residues. The CDR3 nucleotides read TGTGCCAGCCGGGACCCAAGCACAGATACGCAGTATTTT. Protein: CASRDPSTDTQYF.

The rearrangement joins TRBV10-3 to TRBJ2-3; 14 positions agree with TRBD2. Germline V lookup: CDR1 ENHRY, CDR2 SYGVKD. The J segment lost 2 bases and the V segment lost 6 bases, leaving 1 base of the junction unmatched. The CDR3 runs to 15 residues. CDR3 DNA: TGTGCCATCAGGACTAGCGGGGGGGACACAGATACGCAGTATTTT. It yields the protein CAIRTSGGDTDTQYF.

This clonotype turned up a few times. The chain is built from TRBV7-9 and TRBJ1-2; D gene unclear. Germline V CDR1 and CDR2: SEHNR, FQNEAQ (reference sequence). This CDR3 is 14 amino acids long. Trimming took 5 bases from V and 4 from J, leaving 14 bases between them. The CDR3 DNA follows: TGTGCCAGCAGCCCAGAGTGGAGTTCCTATGGCTACACCTTC. This sequence encodes CASSPEWSSYGYTF.

V and J are TRBV7-4 and TRBJ2-2; 7 bases fit TRBD1. Germline V lookup: CDR1 SGHVT, CDR2 SQSDAQ. CDR3 length: 16 residues. V was pared by 4 bases and J by 0 bases, with 5 bases of the junction left unmatched. This CDR3 is CASSSSGTANTGELFF. The CDR3 DNA sequence: TGTGCCAGCAGCTCATCCGGGACAGCGAACACCGGGGAGCTGTTTTTT.

As concerns this clonotype: With a much larger clone just one base away, this may be a read error. V gene TRBV7-2 combines with J gene TRBJ1-2, with a tentative D call TRBD1 (5 bases). Germline CDR1 and CDR2: SGHTA and FQGNSA. V lost 7 bases and J 4 bases, leaving 10 bases between the germline ends. The CDR3 is 12 amino acids. The chain's CDR3 is CASNHGGYGYTF. DNA of the CDR3: TGTGCCAGCAACCACGGGGGCTATGGCTACACCTTC.

This clonotype was picked up many times. The CDR3 protein is CASSLDRTSGGPYNEQFF. CDR3 bases: TGTGCCAGCAGCTTAGATCGGACTAGCGGGGGTCCCTACAATGAGCAGTTCTTC. The chain uses TRBV7-9 and TRBJ2-1, with 13 bases fitting TRBD2. The CDR3 runs 18 residues. The junction had 5 bases not matched to a gene; V was cut back by 1 base and J by 2 bases. CDR1 and CDR2 (germline): SEHNR, FQNEAQ (reference sequence).

The chain has TRBV28 and TRBJ2-5; a weak D match, TRBD1 (6 bases). The V gene lost 6 bases and the J gene lost 2 bases, with 19 bases spanning the gap. The germline gives CDR1 MDHEN, CDR2 SYDVKM. The CDR3 sequence is 16 residues long. CDR3 protein: CASRFVNWGLQETQYF. CDR3 bases: TGTGCCAGCAGGTTCGTTAATTGGGGGCTTCAAGAGACCCAGTACTTC.

The chain employs TRBV27 and TRBJ1-6, with TRBD1 as a possible D gene (6 bases). Trimming pared 7 bases from V and 8 bases from J, leaving 15 bases between. The CDR3 extends over 14 amino acids. Germline-derived CDR1 and CDR2 are MNHEY and SMNVEV (reference sequence). The chain's CDR3 is CASTSGGAYSPLHF. CDR3 coding DNA: TGTGCCAGCACTTCGGGGGGGGCGTATTCACCCCTCCACTTT.

This chain uses TRBV12-3 or TRBV12-4 with TRBJ2-3; a possible D gene is TRBD1 (6 bases). The CDR3 consists of 12 residues. V was pared by 6 bases and J by 8 bases, with 12 bases between. As DNA, the CDR3 is TGTGCCAGCAGGGGGGCCCTTAGTACGCAGTATTTT. It encodes CASRGALSTQYF.

This chain joins TRBV19 and TRBJ1-5; maybe TRBD1 (5 bases). Trimming took off 0 bases at V and 6 bases at J, with 12 bases between the two ends. CDR1 and CDR2 (germline): LNHDA, SQIVND (reference sequence). The CDR3 runs to 15 residues. CDR3 protein: CASSIDPGSAQPQHF. The DNA for the CDR3 is TGTGCCAGTAGTATAGATCCAGGGTCGGCTCAGCCCCAGCATTTT.

The chain has TRBV20-1 and TRBJ1-5, with D perhaps matching TRBD1 (5 bases). Germline values: CDR1 DFQATT, CDR2 SNEGSKA (reference sequence). Trimming stripped 2 bases from V and 4 bases from J, with 12 bases between. This CDR3 region has 14 residues. The CDR3 nucleotides are TGCAGTGCTAGATGGGACGGCGTTAATCAGCCCCAGCATTTT. Protein: CSARWDGVNQPQHF.

V usage is TRBV27 and J usage is TRBJ2-1; maybe TRBD1 (9 bases). Trimming took 5 bases from V and 7 from J, leaving 36 bases between them. The CDR3 is made up of 21 amino acids. Per the germline V gene, CDR1 is MNHEY and CDR2 is SMNVEV (reference sequence). The CDR3 coding sequence is TGTGCCAGCAGTACTCCCTCGGGACAGGGACGTGTCTCGGGGGGGCGGAATGAGCAGTTCTTC. Its translation is CASSTPSGQGRVSGGRNEQFF.

This clonotype was counted a few times. V usage is TRBV6-2 or TRBV6-3 and J usage is TRBJ2-3; 14 bases are a match to TRBD2. The trim removed 9 bases at V and 1 base at J, leaving 15 bases unmatched. CDR3 length: 19 residues. Germline CDR1 MNHEY, CDR2 SVGEGT. The CDR3 DNA follows: TGTGCCAGTAGACCGGGACTAGCGGGGGTTCTCGACCGCACAGATACGCAGTATTTT. As protein: CASRPGLAGVLDRTDTQYF.

Concerning this clonotype itself: A much larger clone differs by one base, so this may be a read error. The chain joins TRBV7-9 to TRBJ2-2; D not certain. The CDR3 contains 11 residues. Looked up from germline, CDR1 is SEHNR and CDR2 is FQNEAQ (reference sequence). The DNA of the CDR3 is TGTGTCAGCGACCGGACCGGGGAGCTGTTTTTT. It encodes CVSDRTGELFF.

On this clonotype itself: One junction end disagrees with the germline gene, perhaps due to a read error. The chain joins TRBV7-6 to TRBJ2-2; D might be TRBD1 (6 bases). The CDR3 contains 19 residues. Germline CDR1 reads SGHVS; CDR2 reads FNYEAQ. The DNA of the CDR3 is TGTGCCAGCAGCTCAGTCCGGGACACCTATACCCTGAACACCGGGGAGCTGTCTTTT. It specifies CASSSVRDTYTLNTGELSF.

The rearrangement uses TRBV4-1 and TRBJ1-1; D is possibly TRBD1 (5 bases). CDR3 length equals 15 residues. Germline CDR1 and CDR2: MGHRA and YSYEKL. Trimming took 2 bases from V and 1 from J, leaving 11 bases between them. The CDR3 DNA reads as TGCGCCAGCAGCCAAACCGGGACCGAGAACACTGAAGCTTTCTTT. It translates to CASSQTGTENTEAFF.

This clonotype was seen more than once but under ten times. The chain carries TRBV7-6 and TRBJ2-3; TRBD2 aligns across 8 bases. The CDR3 totals 16 residues. V lost 3 bases and J lost 0; bases outside the gene matches: 5. Per the germline V gene, CDR1 is SGHVS and CDR2 is FNYEAQ. The CDR3 is CASSFGGGSSTDTQYF. The DNA for the CDR3 is TGTGCCAGCAGCTTTGGCGGGGGGAGTAGCACAGATACGCAGTATTTT.

The V call is TRBV7-2, the J call TRBJ1-2; D may be TRBD1 (5 bases). CDR3 length: 12 amino acids. The germline V and J ends were trimmed by 2 bases and 6 bases, with 7 bases remaining between them. From germline, CDR1 is SGHTA and CDR2 FQGNSA. CDR3 amino acids: CASSLPGNGYTF. The CDR3 coding sequence is TGTGCCAGCAGCTTACCAGGGAATGGCTACACCTTC.

The chain employs TRBV14 and TRBJ1-1; D is undetermined. Germline CDR1 and CDR2: SGHDN and FVKESK. Between the trimmed V and J ends, which lost 0 bases and 10 bases, there was a span of 12 bases. The length of the CDR3 is 13 residues. For the CDR3, the DNA is TGTGCCAGCAGCCAAGAGGTCGGGGTTCGAGCTTTCTTT. Translation: CASSQEVGVRAFF. The full variable domain, with the rest looked up from reference TRBV14 and TRBJ1-1, is EAGVTQFPSHSVIEKGQTVTLRCDPISGHDNLYWYRRVMGKEIKFLLHFVKESKQDESGMPNNRFLAERTGGTYSTLKVQPAELEDSGVYFCASSQEVGVRAFFGQGTRLTVV.